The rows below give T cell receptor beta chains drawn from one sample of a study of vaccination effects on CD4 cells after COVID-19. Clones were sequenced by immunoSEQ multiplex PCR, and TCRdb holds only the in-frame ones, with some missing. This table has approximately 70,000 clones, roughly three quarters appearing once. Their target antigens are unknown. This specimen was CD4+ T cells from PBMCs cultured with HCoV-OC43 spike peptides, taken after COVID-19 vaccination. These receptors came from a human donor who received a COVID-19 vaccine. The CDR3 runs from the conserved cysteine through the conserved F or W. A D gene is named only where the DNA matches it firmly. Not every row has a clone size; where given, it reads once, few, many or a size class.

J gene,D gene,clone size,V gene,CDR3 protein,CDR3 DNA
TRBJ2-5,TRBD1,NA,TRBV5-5,CASSLVWGQPQETQYF,TGTGCCAGCAGCTTGGTCTGGGGACAGCCCCAAGAGACCCAGTACTTC
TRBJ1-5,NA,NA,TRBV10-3,CATQIETDTYSNQPQHF,TGTGCCACTCAAATTGAGACAGACACCTATAGCAATCAGCCCCAGCATTTT
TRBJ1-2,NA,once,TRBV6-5,CASSYSQGQGGYTF,TGTGCCAGCAGTTACTCACAGGGACAAGGCGGCTACACCTTC
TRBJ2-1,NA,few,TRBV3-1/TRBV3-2,CASSQGPGGEQFF,TGTGCCAGCAGCCAAGGGCCGGGCGGGGAGCAGTTCTTC
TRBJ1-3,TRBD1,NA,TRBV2,CASSQTGGSGNTIYF,TGTGCCAGCAGCCAGACAGGGGGTTCTGGAAACACCATATATTTT
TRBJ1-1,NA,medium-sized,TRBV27,CASAQGQNTEAFF,TGTGCCAGCGCCCAGGGGCAGAACACTGAAGCTTTCTTT
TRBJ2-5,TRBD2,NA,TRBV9,CASSAPGLAGGQETQYF,TGTGCCAGCAGCGCGCCGGGACTAGCGGGGGGCCAAGAGACCCAGTACTTC
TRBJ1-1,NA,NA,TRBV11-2,CASTLRGMNTEAFF,TGTGCCAGCACGTTGAGGGGGATGAACACTGAAGCTTTCTTT
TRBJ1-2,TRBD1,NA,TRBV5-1,CASSLEIDRAGGYTF,TGCGCCAGCAGCTTGGAGATAGACAGGGCTGGTGGCTACACCTTC
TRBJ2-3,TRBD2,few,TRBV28,CASSFFGGVTDTQYF,TGTGCCAGCAGTTTTTTCGGGGGGGTCACAGATACGCAGTATTTT
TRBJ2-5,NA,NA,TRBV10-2,CASSDGGQRETQYF,TGCGCCAGCAGTGATGGGGGGCAAAGGGAGACCCAGTACTTC
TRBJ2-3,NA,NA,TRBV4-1,CASSPFLGPEGADTQYF,TGCGCCAGCAGCCCATTTCTGGGACCGGAGGGAGCAGATACGCAGTATTTT
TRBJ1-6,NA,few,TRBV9,CASSAREGSPLHF,TGTGCCAGCAGCGCCCGAGAGGGTTCACCCCTCCACTTT
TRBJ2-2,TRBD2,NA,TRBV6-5,CASSYQRGDTGELFF,TGTGCCAGCAGTTACCAGCGGGGTGACACCGGGGAGCTGTTTTTT
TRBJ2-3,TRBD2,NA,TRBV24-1,CATSDFPTSGSTDTQYF,TGTGCCACCAGTGATTTTCCGACTAGCGGCAGCACAGATACGCAGTATTTT
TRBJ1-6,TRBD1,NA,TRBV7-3,CASSPTGGSPLHF,TGTGCCAGCAGCCCGACAGGGGGGTCACCCCTCCACTTT
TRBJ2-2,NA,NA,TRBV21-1,CASSKASSGGRGPNTGELFF,TGTGCCAGCAGCAAAGCGTCTAGCGGGGGCCGAGGACCGAACACCGGGGAGCTGTTTTTT
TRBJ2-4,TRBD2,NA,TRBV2,CASSAGTSNIQYF,TGTGCCAGCAGTGCGGGGACTAGCAACATTCAGTACTTC
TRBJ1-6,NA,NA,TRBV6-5,CASSLNRDRSPLHF,TGTGCCAGCAGTTTGAACAGGGATCGGTCACCCCTCCACTTT
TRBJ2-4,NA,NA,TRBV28,CASSHHHLQGSAKNIQYF,TGTGCCAGCAGCCATCACCATCTACAGGGCTCCGCCAAAAACATTCAGTACTTC
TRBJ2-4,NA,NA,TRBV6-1,CASSDTGPIKNIQYF,TGTGCCAGCAGTGACACCGGGCCCATAAAAAACATTCAGTACTTC
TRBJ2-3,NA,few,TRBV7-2,CASSSYLSTDTQYF,TGTGCCAGCAGCTCGTACCTGAGCACAGATACGCAGTATTTT
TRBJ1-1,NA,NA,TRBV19,CASTPGGRGTEAFF,TGTGCCAGTACCCCTGGGGGCAGGGGCACTGAAGCTTTCTTT
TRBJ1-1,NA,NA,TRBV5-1,CASSLNGGSTEAFF,TGCGCCAGCAGCTTGAATGGGGGCAGCACTGAAGCTTTCTTT
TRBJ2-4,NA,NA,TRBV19,CASSIDGIQGRNIQYF,TGTGCCAGTAGTATAGATGGGATACAGGGCAGAAACATTCAGTACTTC
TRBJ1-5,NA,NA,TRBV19,CASSQGPRTQHF,TGTGCCAGTAGTCAGGGCCCCAGGACCCAGCATTTT
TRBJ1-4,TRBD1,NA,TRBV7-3,CASKGQDEKGREKLFF,TGTGCCAGCAAGGGACAGGACGAAAAGGGCCGAGAAAAACTGTTTTTT
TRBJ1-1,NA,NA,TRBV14,CASSPSMNTEAFF,TGTGCCAGCAGCCCCTCCATGAACACTGAAGCTTTCTTT
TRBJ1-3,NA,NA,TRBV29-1,CSVVRDSGNTIYF,TGCAGCGTAGTCAGGGACTCTGGAAACACCATATATTTT
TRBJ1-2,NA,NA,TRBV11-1,CASSLKMDYGYTF,TGTGCCAGCAGCTTAAAGATGGACTATGGCTACACCTTC
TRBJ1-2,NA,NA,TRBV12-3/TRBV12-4,CASQNRGLEGYTF,TGTGCCAGCCAAAACCGGGGGCTGGAGGGCTACACCTTC